This T cell receptor (beta chain) was identified in a study of breast tumors, draining lymph nodes, adjacent tissues. Overall study findings and caveats: Tumor TCR diversity was below lymph nodes but above nontumor tissue. The lymph node origin of tumor T cells was framed as consistent with a hypothesis, not demonstrated.

One entry per CDR3 protein results from TCRdb running MiXCR on the multiplex PCR reads. The table shows approximately 130,000 distinct CDR3 sequences, with over 20% occurring only once. Samples came from axillary lymph nodes draining the breast cancer. Trimming left V 4 bases short and J 1 base short, with 14 bases between. Germline CDR1 is SEHNR and CDR2 is FQNEAQ (reference sequence). This CDR3 has 15 amino acids. This clonotype was seen repeatedly, ten times or more. Its specificity is not known. The rearrangement links TRBV7-9 to TRBJ2-7, with D possibly being TRBD1 (7 bases). The clonotype originates from a female donor with breast cancer. Some clones in this sample may be carry-over from other donors' samples. Sequenced sample: axillary lymph node tissue. The CDR3 is CASSSAGQRSYEQYF. In nucleotides, the CDR3 is TGTGCCAGCAGCTCGGCGGGACAGAGGTCCTACGAGCAGTACTTC.